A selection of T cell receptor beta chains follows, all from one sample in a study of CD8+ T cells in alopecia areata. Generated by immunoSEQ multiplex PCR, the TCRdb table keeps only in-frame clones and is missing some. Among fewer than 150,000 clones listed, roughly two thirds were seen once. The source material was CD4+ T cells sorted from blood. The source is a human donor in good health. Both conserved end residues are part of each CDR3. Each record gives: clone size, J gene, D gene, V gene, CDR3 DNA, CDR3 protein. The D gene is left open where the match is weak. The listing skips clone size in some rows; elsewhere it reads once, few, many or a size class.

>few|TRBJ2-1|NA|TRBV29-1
TGCAGCGTTGTCTACTTCTACAATGAGCAGTTCTTC
CSVVYFYNEQFF
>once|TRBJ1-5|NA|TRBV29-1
TGCAGCGTTGGGATAGACGCTCAGGAGCCCCAGCATTTT
CSVGIDAQEPQHF
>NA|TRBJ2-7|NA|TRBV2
TGTGCCAGCACTCCCCCGGGGCCGTACGAGCAGTACTTC
CASTPPGPYEQYF
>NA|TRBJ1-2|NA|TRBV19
TGTGCCAGTAGTATCGGGCAGGGCGGCGGCTACACCTTC
CASSIGQGGGYTF
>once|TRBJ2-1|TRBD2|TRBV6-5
TGTGCCAGCAGTTCGAGGAGCGGGAGGGATGAGCAGTTCTTC
CASSSRSGRDEQFF
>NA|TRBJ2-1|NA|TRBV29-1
TGCAGCCACCTCGGTAATAGGGATGAGCAGTTCTTC
CSHLGNRDEQFF
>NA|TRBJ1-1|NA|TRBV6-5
TGTGCCAGCAGCCGTGGGGGCGGCCGAGCTTTCTTT
CASSRGGGRAFF
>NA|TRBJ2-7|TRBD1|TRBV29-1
TGCAGCGTTGCTCGAGGGGACAGGGCCTACGAGCAGTACTTC
CSVARGDRAYEQYF
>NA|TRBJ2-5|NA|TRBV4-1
TGCGCCAGCAGCCAAGGAGAAGAGACCCAGTACTTC
CASSQGEETQYF
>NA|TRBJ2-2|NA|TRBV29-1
TGCAGCGTTTTATGGGGGGCAGGAACCGGGGAGCTGTTTTTT
CSVLWGAGTGELFF
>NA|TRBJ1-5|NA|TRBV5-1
TGCGCCAGCAGCTTTACAGGAGGGGACAATCAGCCCCAGCATTTT
CASSFTGGDNQPQHF
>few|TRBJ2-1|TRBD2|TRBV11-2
TGTGCCAGCAGCTCCTCCCTTAGCGGGGGGGCCTTTGAGCAGTTCTTC
CASSSSLSGGAFEQFF
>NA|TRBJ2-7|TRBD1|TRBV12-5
TGTGCTAGTGGTGAGACAGGGGGCGGCTACGAGCAGTACTTC
CASGETGGGYEQYF
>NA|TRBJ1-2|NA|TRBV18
TGTGCCAGCTCACCTACCGGGGACGATGGCTACACCTTC
CASSPTGDDGYTF
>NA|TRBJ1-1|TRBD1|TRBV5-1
TGCGCCAGCAGCTATGGACAGGCCACTGAAGCTTTCTTT
CASSYGQATEAFF
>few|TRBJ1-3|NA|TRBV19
TGTGCCAGTAAACCTTTCTCTGGAAACACCATATATTTT
CASKPFSGNTIYF
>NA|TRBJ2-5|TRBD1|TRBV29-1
TGCAGCGTTGCCCTCGGGACAGGGCCTCAAGAGACCCAGTACTTC
CSVALGTGPQETQYF
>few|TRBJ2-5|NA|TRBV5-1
TGCGCCAGCAGCTTGGATGAGACCCAGTACTTC
CASSLDETQYF
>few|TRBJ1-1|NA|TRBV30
TGTGCCTGGACCCGGGAAGCTTTCTTT
CAWTREAFF
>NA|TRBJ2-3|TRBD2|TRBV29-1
TGCAGCGTTGAAGGGGGTACTAGCGGGGGCGCAGATACGCAGTATTTT
CSVEGGTSGGADTQYF
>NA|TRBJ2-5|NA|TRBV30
TGTGCCTGGGGGGCCCGGCAAGAGACCCAGTACTTC
CAWGARQETQYF
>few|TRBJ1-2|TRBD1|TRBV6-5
TGTGCCAGCAGTCCTTATGGACAGGGTGCTTATGGCTACACCTTC
CASSPYGQGAYGYTF
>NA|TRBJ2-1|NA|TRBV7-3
TGTGCCAGCAGCTCCCGGGGGGCTTCCTACAATGAGCAGTTCTTC
CASSSRGASYNEQFF
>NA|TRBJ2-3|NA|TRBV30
TGTGCCTGGAGTGGGTATAACAGGGTGGGGCCGCAGTATTTT
CAWSGYNRVGPQYF
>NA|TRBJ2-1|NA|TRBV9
TGTGCCAGCAGCCCCGTGGGGGTGATGGTCAATGAGCAGTTCTTC
CASSPVGVMVNEQFF
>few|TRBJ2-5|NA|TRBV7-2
TGTGCCAGCAGCGCCCGCCGGGACACCGAAGAGACCCAGTACTTC
CASSARRDTEETQYF
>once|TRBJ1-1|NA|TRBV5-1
TGCGCCAGCAAACCCCCAGGGAGGAACACTGAAGCTTTCTTT
CASKPPGRNTEAFF
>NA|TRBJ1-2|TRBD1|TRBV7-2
TGTGCCAGCAGCTTAGCTCGGACAGGGGGTACCTATGGCTACACCTTC
CASSLARTGGTYGYTF
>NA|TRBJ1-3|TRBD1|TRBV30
TGTGCCTGGAGTCGAGAGGGGGCCGGAGGAAACACCATATATTTT
CAWSREGAGGNTIYF
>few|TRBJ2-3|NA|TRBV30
TGTGCCTGGAGTGAGGCGGGGGCGAGCACAGATACGCAGTATTTT
CAWSEAGASTDTQYF
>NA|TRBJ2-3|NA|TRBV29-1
TGCAGCGTTGAAACAGGCACAGATACGCAGTATTTT
CSVETGTDTQYF
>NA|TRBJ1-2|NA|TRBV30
TGTGCCTGGAGGGCACCAGGGCCGTACTATGGCTACACCTTC
CAWRAPGPYYGYTF
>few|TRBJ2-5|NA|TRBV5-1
TGCGCCAGCAGCTTGAATTTCAGGGGAGACCAAGAGACCCAGTACTTC
CASSLNFRGDQETQYF
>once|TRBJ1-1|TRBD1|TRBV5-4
TGTGCCAGCAGCTCCGGGACAGGGTACCCGAACACTGAAGCTTTCTTT
CASSSGTGYPNTEAFF
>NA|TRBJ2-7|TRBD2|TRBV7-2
TGTGCCAGCAGCTACACTAGCGGGGGGGCTAGGTCCTACGAGCAGTACTTC
CASSYTSGGARSYEQYF
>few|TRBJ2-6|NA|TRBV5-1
TGCGCCAGCAGCTCCTTCATGACAGGGGCCAACGTCCTGACTTTC
CASSSFMTGANVLTF
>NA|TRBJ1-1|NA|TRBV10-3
TGTGCCACCTCACTTGGGAACACTGAAGCTTTCTTT
CATSLGNTEAFF